This T cell receptor beta chain was documented in a study of T cell responses to AZD1222 COVID-19 vaccine. Broader study findings: Following two doses of AZD1222, Spike-specific TCR breadth and depth rose. There were mostly white British donors and more females than males, and clonal diversity was possibly underestimated. Every sample of the repertoires postdated the peak T cell response.

In the case of this clone: Its antigen is unknown. The junction departs from germline at one end; a sequencing error may be responsible.

The germline V gene has CDR1 SEHNR and CDR2 FQNEAQ (reference sequence). This CDR3 has 15 amino acids. The repertoire was sequenced with immunoSEQ multiplex PCR; TCRdb's copy has only in-frame clones and lacks some. Of under 60,000 clones detected, about 81% appear once; the ten largest clones hold around 9.6%. The V gene is TRBV7-9, the J gene TRBJ2-1, with 8 bases aligning to TRBD2. The sample here was peripheral blood, taken on day 0 of AZD1222 vaccination. The sequence was collected from an adult in good health. This chain's CDR3 is CASSLAGSGYNEQFF. For the CDR3, the DNA is TGTGCCAGCAGTTTAGCGGGAAGCGGTTACAATGAGCAGTTCTTC.